The TCR beta chain under discussion was sequenced for a study of blood T cells in healthy people across ages. For the study at large: Template-switching capture recovered about one barcoded beta molecule per two T cells.

This clonotype was counted a few times. The antigen is undetermined. Germline lookup yields CDR1 SGHRS and CDR2 YFSETQ. Unmatched junction bases numbered 9, after V lost 0 bases and J lost 6 bases. The CDR3 is 16 amino acids. With a J-beta primer mix and a sample-barcoded 5' primer, a second PCR ran about 7 to 12 cycles. A single record per CDR3 protein comes from TCRdb applying MiXCR to the 5' RACE reads. Of over 700,000 distinct CDR3 sequences listed, just under 25% are singletons. Study results and limitations: It was the long-lived donors that had more naive CD4+ cells and higher diversity than aged donors.

The data also belong to a second study, concerning T cells of mothers and their children. That work contributes: Researchers put all of the extracted RNA into cDNA synthesis, using roughly 1.5 ug per 15 ul. Each child gave approximately 2.8 million TCR beta CDR3 reads (each mother, over 9.5 million).

The sequencing sample was made of blood. The rearrangement links TRBV5-1 to TRBJ2-1; 7 bases fit TRBD2. The TCR comes from a boy aged 5 to 17 in good health. DNA for the CDR3: TGCGCCAGCAGCTTGGATGGGGGGGTCGCAGGCAATGAGCAGTTCTTC. This gives the protein CASSLDGGVAGNEQFF. The variable domain in full, with the rest retrieved from reference TRBV5-1 and TRBJ2-1, is KAGVTQTPRYLIKTRGQQVTLSCSPISGHRSVSWYQQTPGQGLQFLFEYFSETQRNKGNFPGRFSGRQFSNSRSEMNVSTLELGDSALYLCASSLDGGVAGNEQFFGPGTRLTVL.